One sample yielded the 27 T cell receptor beta chains listed below, sequenced in a study of T cell repertoires in cytomegalovirus infection. Their cognate antigens are unknown. Each CDR3 protein gets one entry after TCRdb re-called the reads with MiXCR. The data show 100,000 to 120,000 distinct CDR3 sequences, around 30% seen once. The sequencing here drew on CD8+ T cells from cultured PBMCs, taken from culture after CMV antigen stimulation. The origin of the receptors is a human donor in good health (CMV status not recorded). Some clones in this sample may be carry-over from other donors' samples.

J is TRBJ2-1 and V is TRBV6-5; D possibly matches TRBD1 or TRBD2 (5 bases each). Trimming shortened V by 5 bases and J by 4 bases, and 9 bases separated the two germline ends. CDR1 MNHEY and CDR2 SVGAGI come from the germline V gene. The CDR3 consists of 13 residues. The CDR3 coding sequence is TGTGCCAGCAGTGGGACGGATTACAATGAGCAGTTCTTC. It encodes CASSGTDYNEQFF.

V and J are TRBV5-5 and TRBJ2-3; 7 nucleotides align to TRBD1. This CDR3 has 16 amino acids. CDR1 SGHKS and CDR2 YYEKEE come from the germline V gene (reference sequence). V lost 4 bases and J lost 0; bases outside the gene matches: 8. The CDR3 region is CASSPTGSTSTDTQYF. The CDR3 DNA is TGTGCCAGCAGCCCGACAGGGTCGACTAGCACAGATACGCAGTATTTT.

The chain links TRBV7-9 to TRBJ2-7; no firm D call. From germline, CDR1 is SEHNR and CDR2 FQNEAQ (reference sequence). The V gene lost 0 bases and the J gene lost 7 bases, with 13 bases spanning the gap. The CDR3 consists of 14 residues. CDR3 residues: CASSLALGSREQYF. Written as DNA, the CDR3 is TGTGCCAGCAGCTTAGCGCTGGGGTCAAGGGAGCAGTACTTC.

This sequence joins TRBV7-2 and TRBJ1-2; maybe TRBD1 (5 bases). V gave up 3 bases and J gave up 5 bases, with 10 bases separating them. The V gene's germline CDR1 is SGHTA and CDR2 FQGNSA. The CDR3 covers 13 residues. The CDR3 reads CASSLGGMYGYTF. CDR3 bases: TGTGCCAGCAGCTTGGGGGGGATGTATGGCTACACCTTC.

This sequence joins TRBV6-6 and TRBJ2-7, with D perhaps matching TRBD1 (5 bases). CDR1 MNHNY and CDR2 SVGAGI come from the germline V gene (reference sequence). Trimming removed 2 bases at V and 5 bases at J, with 7 bases between. CDR3 length: 12 amino acids. The CDR3 loop is CASSYLGDEQYF. The CDR3, as DNA: TGTGCCAGCAGTTACCTAGGGGACGAGCAGTACTTC.

This clonotype appeared a few times. The J gene is TRBJ2-3, the V gene TRBV19; D call uncertain. This CDR3 is built from 15 residues. Trimming shortened V by 1 base and J by 0 bases, and 8 bases separated the two germline ends. Germline assignment: CDR1 LNHDA and CDR2 SQIVND (reference sequence). For the CDR3, the DNA is TGTGCCAGTAGTATAGTCAGGAGTAGCACAGATACGCAGTATTTT. Translated: CASSIVRSSTDTQYF.

This chain uses TRBV4-1 with TRBJ2-3; 14 positions match TRBD2. V lost 4 bases and J lost 0; bases outside the gene matches: 6. From germline, CDR1 is MGHRA and CDR2 YSYEKL. This CDR3 is built from 18 residues. The CDR3 spells CASSPTSGGASSTDTQYF. CDR3 DNA: TGCGCCAGCAGCCCGACTAGCGGGGGGGCCTCTAGCACAGATACGCAGTATTTT.

This sequence joins TRBV6-1 and TRBJ2-3, with TRBD1 matching over 10 bases. V shed 6 bases, J shed 4 bases, and the junction held 4 bases outside the gene matches. The CDR3 covers 14 residues. The germline gives CDR1 MNHNS, CDR2 SASEGT. The DNA for the CDR3 is TGTGCCAGCAGAGGGACAGGGGAGGCAGATACGCAGTATTTT. Protein sequence: CASRGTGEADTQYF.

This clonotype was recorded a few times. V is TRBV5-6 and J is TRBJ1-1; 8 nucleotides match TRBD1. The germline V gene has CDR1 SGHDT and CDR2 YYEEEE. V gave up 0 bases and J gave up 2 bases; unmatched junction bases: 3. The CDR3 is 15 amino acids. In DNA form, the CDR3 reads TGTGCCAGCAGCTTGGGACAGGGGTTTAACACTGAAGCTTTCTTT. The encoded protein is CASSLGQGFNTEAFF.

The chain carries TRBV29-1 and TRBJ1-1; D remains ambiguous. The CDR3 runs to 10 residues. The V and J ends lost 5 bases and 4 bases respectively, with 5 bases between them. Germline V gene sequence: CDR1 SQVTM, CDR2 ANQGSEA. The CDR3 loop reads CSVRSTEAFF. The CDR3 nucleotides are TGCAGCGTTCGAAGCACTGAAGCTTTCTTT.

This sequence joins TRBV28 and TRBJ2-1; D perhaps matches TRBD2 (7 bases). Deletions cut 8 bases from V and 2 bases from J, with 13 bases between. This CDR3 comprises 14 residues. Germline CDR1 MDHEN, CDR2 SYDVKM. CDR3 sequence reads: CASGGGRAYNEQFF. As DNA, the CDR3 is TGTGCCAGCGGGGGGGGGCGGGCCTACAATGAGCAGTTCTTC.

This clonotype was seen only a few times. J is TRBJ2-7 and V is TRBV7-3, with TRBD2 matching over 8 bases. The trim removed 3 bases at V and 5 bases at J, leaving 9 bases unmatched. The CDR3 is made up of 15 amino acids. CDR1 is SGHTA, CDR2 FQGTGA, per germline. The CDR3 spells CASSLGLRGGNEQYF. DNA of the CDR3: TGTGCCAGCAGCTTGGGACTCCGCGGGGGGAACGAGCAGTACTTC.

This chain uses TRBV6-2 or TRBV6-3 with TRBJ1-3; the match to TRBD1 covers 7 bases. The CDR3 covers 21 residues. V gave up 2 bases and J gave up 0 bases; unmatched junction bases: 19. From germline, CDR1 is MNHEY and CDR2 SVGEGT. The CDR3 nucleotides read TGTGCCAGCAGTTACCCTCGTCGGGCCCAGACAGGGAACTCCTCTGGAAACACCATATATTTT. This sequence encodes CASSYPRRAQTGNSSGNTIYF.

This clonotype was detected a few times. The V and J genes are TRBV4-1 and TRBJ2-7; a possible D gene is TRBD1 (5 bases). Germline CDR1 is MGHRA and CDR2 is YSYEKL. This CDR3 region has 17 residues. The V gene lost 3 bases and the J gene lost 0 bases, with 18 bases spanning the gap. CDR3 protein: CASSHRTHGHISYEQYF. CDR3 DNA sequence: TGCGCCAGCAGCCATAGGACACATGGCCACATCTCCTACGAGCAGTACTTC.

V gene TRBV7-8 combines with J gene TRBJ2-7; the D gene is possibly TRBD1 (5 bases). This CDR3 comprises 15 residues. In germline, CDR1 is SGHVS, CDR2 FQNEAQ. V gave up 1 base and J gave up 4 bases, with 14 bases separating them. CDR3 DNA sequence: TGTGCCAGCAGCTTAGGCCGACAGTCGCCATACGAGCAGTACTTC. Translation gives CASSLGRQSPYEQYF.

The chain combines TRBV13 with TRBJ1-3; possible D gene TRBD1, 5 bases. CDR1 is PRHDT and CDR2 is FYEKMQ in the germline V gene (reference sequence). CDR3 length: 16 amino acids. V lost 6 bases and J lost 0, with 15 bases in between. CDR3 nucleotide sequence: TGTGCCAGCAGATCCCGTTGGGGGAGCTCTGGAAACACCATATATTTT. This encodes CASRSRWGSSGNTIYF.

There are many counts of this clonotype. The gene calls are TRBV7-2 and TRBJ2-7; no definite D call. V was shortened by 3 bases and J by 0 bases, with 0 bases between the two germline ends. The CDR3 is 11 amino acids. Germline CDR1 SGHTA, CDR2 FQGNSA. The CDR3 is CASSFSYEQYF. CDR3 sequence (DNA): TGTGCCAGCAGCTTCTCCTACGAGCAGTACTTC.

The chain combines TRBV25-1 with TRBJ1-4, with D hard to call. The CDR3 extends over 15 amino acids. Trimming cost V 4 bases and J 3 bases, with 12 bases left between them. Germline V CDR1 and CDR2: MGHDK, SYGVNS. For the CDR3, the DNA is TGTGCCAGCAGTGCGGGCACCGGACCTAATGAAAAACTGTTTTTT. Its translation is CASSAGTGPNEKLFF.

The rearrangement links TRBV7-2 to TRBJ2-3, with D possibly being TRBD2 (7 bases). V was cut by 5 bases and J by 7 bases, with 16 bases left in between. The CDR3 totals 14 residues. The germline CDR1 and CDR2 sequences are SGHTA and FQGNSA. CDR3 sequence reads: CASSEAGAANTQYF. Written as DNA, the CDR3 is TGTGCCAGCAGCGAGGCGGGGGCGGCGAATACGCAGTATTTT.

The chain has TRBV5-3 and TRBJ1-2; D ambiguous. TRBV5-3 counts as an open reading frame of uncertain function. The CDR3 is 13 amino acids. V was trimmed by 8 bases and J by 6 bases, leaving 17 bases between them. The CDR3 DNA reads as TGTGCCAGCAGCCCGACCGGACTCGATGGCTACACCTTC. This gives the protein CASSPTGLDGYTF.

This clonotype turned up a few times. The rearrangement uses TRBV6-6 and TRBJ2-1, with TRBD2 identical over 9 bases. V shed 6 bases, J shed 1 base, and the junction held 7 bases outside the gene matches. This CDR3 is built from 16 residues. Germline CDR1 and CDR2: MNHNY and SVGAGI (reference sequence). Here the CDR3 reads CASRESGGQSYNEQFF. Here the CDR3 DNA reads TGTGCCAGCAGAGAGAGCGGGGGGCAGTCCTACAATGAGCAGTTCTTC.

This clonotype was detected only a few times. The rearrangement links TRBV5-4 to TRBJ2-3; D gene ambiguous. Looked up from germline, CDR1 is SGHNT and CDR2 is YYREEE (reference sequence). The length of the CDR3 is 14 residues. Trimming took 3 bases from V and 6 from J, leaving 14 bases between them. The CDR3 coding sequence is TGTGCCAGCAGCTCCCCGACTGTGGGTGATACGCAGTATTTT. Its translation is CASSSPTVGDTQYF.

This clonotype was counted only a few times. The chain couples TRBV2 to TRBJ1-5; 10 nucleotides match TRBD1. CDR1 is SNHLY and CDR2 is FYNNEI in the germline V gene. With 0 bases clipped from V and 7 bases from J, the junction kept 9 bases outside the gene matches. This CDR3 is 17 amino acids long. CDR3 amino acids: CASSEAGTGDLSQPQHF. Written as DNA, the CDR3 is TGTGCCAGCAGTGAAGCGGGGACAGGGGACTTATCGCAGCCCCAGCATTTT.

This rearrangement joins TRBV6-2 or TRBV6-3 to TRBJ2-7; 11 bases map to TRBD1. Germline V gene lookup returns CDR1 MNHEY and CDR2 SVGEGT. The V segment lost 2 bases and the J segment 1 base; nucleotides outside the gene matches: 4. The CDR3 length is 16 residues. CDR3 sequence (DNA): TGTGCCAGCAGTTACCTCGGACAGGGGGCATCCTACGAGCAGTACTTC. Protein sequence: CASSYLGQGASYEQYF.

Concerning this clonotype itself: Just one base apart from a much larger clone, this may be a read error. The J gene is TRBJ2-1, the V gene TRBV20-1, with D maybe TRBD2 (5 bases). Germline assignment: CDR1 DFQATT and CDR2 SNEGSKA (reference sequence). V was shortened by 0 bases and J by 3 bases, with 9 bases between the two germline ends. The CDR3 is 14 residues long. CDR3 protein: CSARDLGNYNEQFF. The CDR3 coding sequence is TGCAGTGCTAGAGATCTCGGGAACTACAATGAGCAGTTCTTC.

The V and J genes are TRBV12-3 or TRBV12-4 and TRBJ2-7; 8 bases fit TRBD2. This CDR3 comprises 15 residues. The V and J ends lost 3 bases and 2 bases, in that order; junction bases with no gene match: 6. CDR3: CASSFTAGVAYEQYF. The CDR3, as DNA: TGTGCCAGCAGTTTTACAGCGGGGGTCGCCTACGAGCAGTACTTC.

The chain uses TRBV20-1 and TRBJ2-1, with a weak D call TRBD1 (6 bases). This CDR3 has 15 residues. V was trimmed by 0 bases and J by 6 bases, leaving 15 bases between them. Per the germline V gene, CDR1 is DFQATT and CDR2 is SNEGSKA (reference sequence). The CDR3 loop reads CSARDRQGSFNEQFF. As DNA, the CDR3 is TGCAGTGCTAGAGATAGGCAGGGGTCTTTCAATGAGCAGTTCTTC.